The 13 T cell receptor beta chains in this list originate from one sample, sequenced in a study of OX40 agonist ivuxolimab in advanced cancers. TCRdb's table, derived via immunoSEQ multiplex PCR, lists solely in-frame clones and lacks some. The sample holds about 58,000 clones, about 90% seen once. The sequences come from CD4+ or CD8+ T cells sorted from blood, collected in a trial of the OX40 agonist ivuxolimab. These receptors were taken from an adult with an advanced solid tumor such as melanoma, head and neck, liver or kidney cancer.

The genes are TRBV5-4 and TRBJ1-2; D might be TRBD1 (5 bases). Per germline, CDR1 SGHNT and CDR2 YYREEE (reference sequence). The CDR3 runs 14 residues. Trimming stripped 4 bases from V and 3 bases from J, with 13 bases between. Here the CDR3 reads CASSPSRVDYGYTF. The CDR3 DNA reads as TGTGCCAGCAGCCCATCCAGGGTGGACTATGGCTACACCTTC.

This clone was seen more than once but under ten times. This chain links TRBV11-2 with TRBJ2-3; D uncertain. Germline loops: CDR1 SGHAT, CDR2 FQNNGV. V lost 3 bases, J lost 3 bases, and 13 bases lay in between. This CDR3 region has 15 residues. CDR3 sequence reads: CASSFIGMDTDTQYF. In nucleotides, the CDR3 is TGTGCCAGCAGCTTCATAGGAATGGATACAGATACGCAGTATTTT.

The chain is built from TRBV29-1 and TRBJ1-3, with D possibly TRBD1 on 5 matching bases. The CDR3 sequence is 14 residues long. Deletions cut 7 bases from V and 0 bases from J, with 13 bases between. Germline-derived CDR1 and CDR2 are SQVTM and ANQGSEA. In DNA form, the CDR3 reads TGCAGCGGTCGGGACGGAAGCTCTGGAAACACCATATATTTT. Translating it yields CSGRDGSSGNTIYF.

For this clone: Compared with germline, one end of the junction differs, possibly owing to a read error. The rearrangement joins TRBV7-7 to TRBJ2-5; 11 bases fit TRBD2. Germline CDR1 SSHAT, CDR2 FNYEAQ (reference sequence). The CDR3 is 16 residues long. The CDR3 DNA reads TGTGCTAGCAGCTTAGGAGTAGCGGGAGGGCAAGAGACCCAGTACTTC. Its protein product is CASSLGVAGGQETQYF.

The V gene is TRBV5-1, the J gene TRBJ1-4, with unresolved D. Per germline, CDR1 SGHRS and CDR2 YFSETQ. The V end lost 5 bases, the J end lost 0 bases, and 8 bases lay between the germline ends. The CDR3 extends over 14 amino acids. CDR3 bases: TGCGCCAGCAGTGTGGGGTCAACTAATGAAAAACTGTTTTTT. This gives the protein CASSVGSTNEKLFF.

CDR3 in DNA: TGTGCCAGCAGGCCTCAGGGGGGCACTGAAGCTTTCTTT. It specifies CASRPQGGTEAFF. This chain joins TRBV6-6 and TRBJ1-1; 7 bases fit TRBD1. Germline CDR1 MNHNY, CDR2 SVGAGI (reference sequence). The CDR3 contains 13 residues. V was pared by 6 bases and J by 4 bases, with 5 bases of the junction left unmatched.

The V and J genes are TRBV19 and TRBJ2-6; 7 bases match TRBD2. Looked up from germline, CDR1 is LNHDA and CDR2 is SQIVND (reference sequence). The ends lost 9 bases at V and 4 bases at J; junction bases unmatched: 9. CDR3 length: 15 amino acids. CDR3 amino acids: CASRTTSDGANVLTF. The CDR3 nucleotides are TGTGCCAGCCGAACCACTAGCGACGGGGCCAACGTCCTGACTTTC.

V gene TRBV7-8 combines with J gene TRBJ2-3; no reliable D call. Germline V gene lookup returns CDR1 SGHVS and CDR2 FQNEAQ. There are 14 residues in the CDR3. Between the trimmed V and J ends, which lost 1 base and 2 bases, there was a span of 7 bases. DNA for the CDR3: TGTGCCAGCAGCTTAGACAGCGACACAGATACGCAGTATTTT. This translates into CASSLDSDTDTQYF.

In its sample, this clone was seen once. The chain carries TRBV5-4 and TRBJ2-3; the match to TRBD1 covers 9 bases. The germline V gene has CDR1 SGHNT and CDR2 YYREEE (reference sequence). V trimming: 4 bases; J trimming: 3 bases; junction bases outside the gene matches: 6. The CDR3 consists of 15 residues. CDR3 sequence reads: CASSTTGGETDTQYF. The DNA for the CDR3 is TGTGCCAGCAGCACTACAGGGGGCGAGACAGATACGCAGTATTTT.

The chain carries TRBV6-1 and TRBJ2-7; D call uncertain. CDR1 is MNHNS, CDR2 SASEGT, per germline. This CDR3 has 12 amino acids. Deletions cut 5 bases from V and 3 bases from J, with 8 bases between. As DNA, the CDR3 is TGTGCCAGCAGTTATGGAGTCTACGAGCAGTACTTC. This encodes CASSYGVYEQYF.

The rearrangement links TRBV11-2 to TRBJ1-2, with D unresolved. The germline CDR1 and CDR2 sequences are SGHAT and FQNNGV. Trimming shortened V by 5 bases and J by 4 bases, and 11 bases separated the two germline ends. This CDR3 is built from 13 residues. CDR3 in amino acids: CASSPGTIYGYTF. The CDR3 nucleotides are TGTGCCAGCAGCCCGGGCACCATCTATGGCTACACCTTC. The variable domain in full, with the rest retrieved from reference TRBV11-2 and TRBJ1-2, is EAGVAQSPRYKIIEKRQSVAFWCNPISGHATLYWYQQILGQGPKLLIQFQNNGVVDDSQLPKDRFSAERLKGVDSTLKIQPAKLEDSAVYLCASSPGTIYGYTFGSGTRLTVV.

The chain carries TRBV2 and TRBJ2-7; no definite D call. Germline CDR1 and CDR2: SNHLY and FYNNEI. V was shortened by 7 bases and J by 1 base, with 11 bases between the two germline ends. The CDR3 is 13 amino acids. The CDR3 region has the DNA TGTGCCAGCAACCGGGCCCCATCCTACGAGCAGTACTTC. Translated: CASNRAPSYEQYF. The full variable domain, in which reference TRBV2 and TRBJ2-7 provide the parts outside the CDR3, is EPEVTQTPSHQVTQMGQEVILRCVPISNHLYFYWYRQILGQKVEFLVSFYNNEISEKSEIFDDQFSVERPDGSNFTLKIRSTKLEDSAMYFCASNRAPSYEQYFGPGTRLTVT.

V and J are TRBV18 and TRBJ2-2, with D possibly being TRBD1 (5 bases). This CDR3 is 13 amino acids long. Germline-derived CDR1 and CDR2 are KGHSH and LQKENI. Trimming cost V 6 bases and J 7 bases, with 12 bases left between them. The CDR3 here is CASSDQGDGELFF. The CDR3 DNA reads TGTGCCAGCTCGGATCAGGGTGACGGGGAGCTGTTTTTT.